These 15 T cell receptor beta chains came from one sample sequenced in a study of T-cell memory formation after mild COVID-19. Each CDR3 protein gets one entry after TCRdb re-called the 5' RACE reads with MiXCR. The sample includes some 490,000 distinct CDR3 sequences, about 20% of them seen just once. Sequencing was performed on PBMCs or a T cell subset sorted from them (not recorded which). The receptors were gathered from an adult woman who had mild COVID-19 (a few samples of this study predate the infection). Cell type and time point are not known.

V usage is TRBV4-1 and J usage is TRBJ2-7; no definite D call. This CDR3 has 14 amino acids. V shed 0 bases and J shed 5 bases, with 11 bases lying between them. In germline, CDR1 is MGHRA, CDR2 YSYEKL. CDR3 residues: CASSQEGKGNEQYF. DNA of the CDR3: TGCGCCAGCAGCCAAGAGGGGAAGGGTAACGAGCAGTACTTC.

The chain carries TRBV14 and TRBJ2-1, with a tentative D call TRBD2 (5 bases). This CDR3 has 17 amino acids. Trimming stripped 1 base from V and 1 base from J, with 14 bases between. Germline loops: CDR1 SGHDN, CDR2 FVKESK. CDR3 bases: TGTGCCAGCAGCCAAGGCCGGTCATGGAGGTCCTACAATGAGCAGTTCTTC. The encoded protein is CASSQGRSWRSYNEQFF.

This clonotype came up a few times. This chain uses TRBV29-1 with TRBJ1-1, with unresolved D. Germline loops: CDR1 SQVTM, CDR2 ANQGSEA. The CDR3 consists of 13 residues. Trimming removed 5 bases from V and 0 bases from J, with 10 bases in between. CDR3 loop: CSVRQVLNTEAFF. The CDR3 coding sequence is TGCAGCGTTCGGCAGGTGTTGAACACTGAAGCTTTCTTT.

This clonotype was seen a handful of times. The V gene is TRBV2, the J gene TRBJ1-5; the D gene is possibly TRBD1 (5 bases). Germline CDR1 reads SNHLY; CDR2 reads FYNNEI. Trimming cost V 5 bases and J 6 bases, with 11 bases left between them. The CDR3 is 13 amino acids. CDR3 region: CASSPDRFQPQHF. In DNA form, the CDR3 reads TGTGCCAGCAGTCCTGACAGATTTCAGCCCCAGCATTTT.

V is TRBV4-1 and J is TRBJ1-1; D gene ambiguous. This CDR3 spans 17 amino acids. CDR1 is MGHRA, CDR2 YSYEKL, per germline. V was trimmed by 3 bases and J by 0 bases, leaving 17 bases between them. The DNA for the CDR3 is TGCGCCAGCAGCCAGGTAGACATGGGAATCATGAACACTGAAGCTTTCTTT. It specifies CASSQVDMGIMNTEAFF.

The CDR3 bases are TGCGCCAGCAGCTTGGACCCCGGGACAGGGTCTCAAGAGACCCAGTACTTC. Translated, it gives CASSLDPGTGSQETQYF. The chain has TRBV5-1 and TRBJ2-5; 9 nucleotides match TRBD1. This CDR3 is 17 amino acids long. The junction had 8 bases not matched to a gene; V was cut back by 0 bases and J by 2 bases. Looked up from germline, CDR1 is SGHRS and CDR2 is YFSETQ.

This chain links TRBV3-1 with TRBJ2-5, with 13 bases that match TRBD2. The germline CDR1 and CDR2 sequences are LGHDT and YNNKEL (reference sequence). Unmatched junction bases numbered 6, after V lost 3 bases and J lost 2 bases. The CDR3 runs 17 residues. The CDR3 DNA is TGTGCCAGCAGCCACGCGACTAGCGGGGGGCGACAAGAGACCCAGTACTTC. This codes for CASSHATSGGRQETQYF.

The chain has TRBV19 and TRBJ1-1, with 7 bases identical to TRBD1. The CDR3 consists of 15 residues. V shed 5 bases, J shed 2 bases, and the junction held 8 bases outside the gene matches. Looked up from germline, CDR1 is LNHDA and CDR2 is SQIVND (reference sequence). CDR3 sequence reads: CASSLNRGRNTEAFF. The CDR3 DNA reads TGTGCCAGTAGTCTCAACAGGGGCCGTAACACTGAAGCTTTCTTT. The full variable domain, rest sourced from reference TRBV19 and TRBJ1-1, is DGGITQSPKYLFRKEGQNVTLSCEQNLNHDAMYWYRQDPGQGLRLIYYSQIVNDFQKGDIAEGYSVSREKKESFPLTVTSAQKNPTAFYLCASSLNRGRNTEAFFGQGTRLTVV.

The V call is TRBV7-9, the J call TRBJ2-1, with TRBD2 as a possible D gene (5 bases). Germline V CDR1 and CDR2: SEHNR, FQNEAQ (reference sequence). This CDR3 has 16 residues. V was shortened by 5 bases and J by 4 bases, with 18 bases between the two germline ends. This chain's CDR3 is CASSPITGPGYNEQFF. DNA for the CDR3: TGTGCCAGCAGCCCAATAACCGGGCCGGGATACAATGAGCAGTTCTTC.

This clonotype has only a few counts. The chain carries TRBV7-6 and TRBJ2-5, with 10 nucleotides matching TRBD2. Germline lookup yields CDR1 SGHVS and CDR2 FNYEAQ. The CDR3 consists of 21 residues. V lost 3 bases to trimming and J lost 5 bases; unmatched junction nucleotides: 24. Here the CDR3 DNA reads TGTGCCAGCAGCTTTGGGCCAGCAGCTTTGGGCCTAGCGGGAGAGGGGGAGACCCAGTACTTC. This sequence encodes CASSFGPAALGLAGEGETQYF.

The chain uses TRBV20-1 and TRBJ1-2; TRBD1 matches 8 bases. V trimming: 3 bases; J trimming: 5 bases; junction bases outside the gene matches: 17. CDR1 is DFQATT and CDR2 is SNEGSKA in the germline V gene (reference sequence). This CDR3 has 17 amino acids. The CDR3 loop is CSASTTPGQAILYGYTF. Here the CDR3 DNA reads TGCAGTGCTAGTACGACCCCGGGACAGGCGATATTATATGGCTACACCTTC.

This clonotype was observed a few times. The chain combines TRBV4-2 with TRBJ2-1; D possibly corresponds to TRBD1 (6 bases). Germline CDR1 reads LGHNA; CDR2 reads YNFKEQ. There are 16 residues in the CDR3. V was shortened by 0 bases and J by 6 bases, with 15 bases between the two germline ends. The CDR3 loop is CASSQDGQGRFNEQFF. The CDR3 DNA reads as TGTGCCAGCAGCCAAGATGGGCAGGGGCGATTCAATGAGCAGTTCTTC.

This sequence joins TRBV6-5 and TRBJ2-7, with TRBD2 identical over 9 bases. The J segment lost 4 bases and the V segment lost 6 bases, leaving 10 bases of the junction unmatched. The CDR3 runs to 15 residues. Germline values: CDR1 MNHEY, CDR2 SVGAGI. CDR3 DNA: TGTGCCAGCAGCAGCGGAGCGGGAGGACGGTACGAGCAGTACTTC. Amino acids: CASSSGAGGRYEQYF.

The CDR3 protein is CASRPIGSGVAFF. The CDR3 DNA reads as TGTGCCAGCAGGCCAATCGGGTCAGGGGTGGCTTTCTTT. The rearrangement links TRBV2 to TRBJ1-1, with TRBD1 as a possible D gene (6 bases). The V end lost 6 bases, the J end lost 11 bases, and 19 bases lay between the germline ends. Germline CDR1 reads SNHLY; CDR2 reads FYNNEI. This CDR3 has 13 amino acids.

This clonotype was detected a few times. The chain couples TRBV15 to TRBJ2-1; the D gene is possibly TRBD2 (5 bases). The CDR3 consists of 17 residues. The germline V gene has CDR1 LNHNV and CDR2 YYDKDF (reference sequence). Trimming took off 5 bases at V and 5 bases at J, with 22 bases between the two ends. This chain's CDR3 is CATSWRVIPSPNNEQFF. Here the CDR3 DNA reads TGTGCCACCAGCTGGCGGGTAATCCCCTCCCCAAACAATGAGCAGTTCTTC.